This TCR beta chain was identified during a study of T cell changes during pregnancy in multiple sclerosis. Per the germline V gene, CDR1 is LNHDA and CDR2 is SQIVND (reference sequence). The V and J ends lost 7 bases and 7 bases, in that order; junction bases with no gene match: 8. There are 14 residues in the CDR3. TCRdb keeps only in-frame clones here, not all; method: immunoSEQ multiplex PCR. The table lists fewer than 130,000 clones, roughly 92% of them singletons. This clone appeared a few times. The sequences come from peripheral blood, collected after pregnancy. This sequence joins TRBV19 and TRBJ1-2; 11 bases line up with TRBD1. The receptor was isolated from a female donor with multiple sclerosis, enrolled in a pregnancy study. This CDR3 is CASISGTGGPGYTF. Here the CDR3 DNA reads TGTGCCAGTATATCCGGGACAGGGGGTCCTGGCTACACCTTC.